Each of the 28 T cell receptor beta chains below was sequenced from the same sample in a study of blood T cell repertoires in COVID-19 (TCRdb year 2020). Library preparation employed the immunoSEQ multiplex PCR assay. TCRdb re-hosts the immuneACCESS table, in-frame sequences only. Its copies lack some clones; in the studies checked, an unresolved V gene accounts for under half of them, and the cause for the rest is not known. In all, the sample holds about 140,000 clones, and about 86% of those were seen once. The top ten clones comprise more than 1.5% of the sample. Sequencing used peripheral blood. The receptors were sampled from a woman aged 55-70 years with acute or convalescent COVID-19.

The rearrangement joins TRBV4-2 to TRBJ1-2, with 7 positions matching TRBD1. J was trimmed by 8 bases and V by 0 bases; bases with no gene match: 6. The CDR3 sequence is 14 residues long. CDR1 and CDR2 (germline): LGHNA, YNFKEQ. The CDR3 DNA reads TGTGCCAGCAGCCAAGATGACAGGGCGCCCGGCTACACCTTC. This gives the protein CASSQDDRAPGYTF.

V and J are TRBV28 and TRBJ1-2; D might be TRBD1 (5 bases). The CDR3 totals 15 residues. The germline V and J ends were trimmed by 0 bases and 2 bases, with 10 bases remaining between them. Germline V gene data show CDR1 as MDHEN and CDR2 as SYDVKM. The CDR3 loop reads CASSLWAGLNYGYTF. Written as DNA, the CDR3 is TGTGCCAGCAGTTTATGGGCAGGGTTGAACTATGGCTACACCTTC.

The chain couples TRBV24-1 to TRBJ2-1, with 10 bases lining up with TRBD1. Germline V lookup: CDR1 KGHDR, CDR2 SFDVKD. V shed 4 bases and J 8 bases; nucleotides not matched to a gene: 13. The CDR3 sequence is 17 residues long. The CDR3 protein is CATSERGQGTFTDEQFF. The CDR3 DNA reads TGTGCCACCAGTGAAAGGGGACAGGGGACATTTACGGATGAGCAGTTCTTC.

The chain has TRBV10-3 and TRBJ2-1, with D unresolved. V lost 4 bases and J 6 bases, leaving 10 bases between the germline ends. This CDR3 is 13 amino acids long. Germline-derived CDR1 and CDR2 are ENHRY and SYGVKD. As DNA, the CDR3 is TGTGCCATCAGTGCTCTCCCCTCCAATGAGCAGTTCTTC. The encoded protein is CAISALPSNEQFF.

The chain joins TRBV6-5 to TRBJ1-1; D gene uncertain. V lost 3 bases and J lost 3, with 8 bases in between. This CDR3 region has 13 residues. Germline values: CDR1 MNHEY, CDR2 SVGAGI. The CDR3 sequence: CASSYQVYTEAFF. CDR3 coding DNA: TGTGCCAGCAGTTATCAGGTGTACACTGAAGCTTTCTTT.

The table lists this clone with a few counts. The J gene is TRBJ1-5, the V gene TRBV7-9, with 7 bases lining up with TRBD1. The V gene end was trimmed by 4 bases and the J gene end by 7 bases; junction bases not matched to a gene: 10. The CDR3 covers 15 residues. Germline V gene sequence: CDR1 SEHNR, CDR2 FQNEAQ (reference sequence). CDR3: CASSSEWDSGQPQHF. The DNA of the CDR3 is TGTGCCAGCAGCTCCGAATGGGACAGTGGACAGCCCCAGCATTTT.

This chain links TRBV27 with TRBJ2-5; 8 bases map to TRBD2. In germline, CDR1 is MNHEY, CDR2 SMNVEV (reference sequence). The CDR3 is made up of 14 amino acids. V lost 6 bases and J lost 5; bases outside the gene matches: 8. The CDR3: CASRTGLGRETQYF. In nucleotides, the CDR3 is TGTGCCAGCAGGACGGGACTAGGGCGTGAGACCCAGTACTTC.

This clone appeared a single time. The gene calls are TRBV14 and TRBJ1-6; TRBD1 might be the D (5 bases). Germline V gene sequence: CDR1 SGHDN, CDR2 FVKESK. V gave up 4 bases and J gave up 10 bases, with 17 bases separating them. The CDR3 runs to 15 residues. CDR3 loop: CASSRGGGWGSPLHF. DNA of the CDR3: TGTGCCAGCAGCCGAGGCGGGGGATGGGGCTCACCCCTCCACTTT.

This rearrangement joins TRBV6-6 to TRBJ1-2; D uncertain. This CDR3 contains 13 residues. Germline loops: CDR1 MNHNY, CDR2 SVGAGI (reference sequence). V dropped 2 bases and J dropped 6 bases, with 10 bases sitting between them. The CDR3: CASSYGRIHGYTF. CDR3 nucleotide sequence: TGTGCCAGCAGTTACGGGAGGATCCATGGCTACACCTTC.

The gene calls are TRBV10-2 and TRBJ2-7; 9 bases agree with TRBD2. This CDR3 region has 14 residues. CDR1 is WSHSY, CDR2 SAAADI, per germline. The trim removed 5 bases at V and 0 bases at J, leaving 2 bases unmatched. The CDR3 DNA follows: TGCGCCAGCAGTTTAGCGGGGGCCTCCTACGAGCAGTACTTC. Amino acid sequence: CASSLAGASYEQYF.

To note about this clone: The sample holds other DNA sequences that translate to the same CDR3. The rearrangement links TRBV5-1 to TRBJ1-5; 7 nucleotides line up with TRBD1. Trimming at V came to 4 bases and at J to 2 bases, leaving 3 bases not matched to a gene. The CDR3 runs 14 residues. CDR1 and CDR2 from the germline V gene are SGHRS and YFSETQ. The CDR3 here is CASSPGQGNQPQHF. The CDR3 region has the DNA TGCGCCAGCAGCCCCGGACAGGGCAATCAGCCCCAGCATTTT. Variable domain in full (rest from reference TRBV5-1 and TRBJ1-5): KAGVTQTPRYLIKTRGQQVTLSCSPISGHRSVSWYQQTPGQGLQFLFEYFSETQRNKGNFPGRFSGRQFSNSRSEMNVSTLELGDSALYLCASSPGQGNQPQHFGDGTRLSIL.

This clone was counted a few times. The chain links TRBV7-8 to TRBJ2-3; 8 bases fit TRBD1. Germline trimming cut 5 bases from V and 2 bases from J; bases unmatched to any gene: 6. Germline CDR1 SGHVS, CDR2 FQNEAQ. The CDR3 is 15 amino acids. CDR3 region: CASSLRDRTTDTQYF. The CDR3 DNA follows: TGTGCCAGCAGCCTACGGGACAGGACCACAGATACGCAGTATTTT. Looking up the rest from reference TRBV7-8 and TRBJ2-3 gives the full variable domain: GAGVSQSPRYKVAKRGQDVALRCDPISGHVSLFWYQQALGQGPEFLTYFQNEAQLDKSGLPSDRFFAERPEGSVSTLKIQRTQQEDSAVYLCASSLRDRTTDTQYFGPGTRLTVL.

The rearrangement joins TRBV10-3 to TRBJ1-6; 8 positions agree with TRBD1. This CDR3 contains 18 residues. The germline V gene has CDR1 ENHRY and CDR2 SYGVKD. V lost 0 bases and J lost 9; bases outside the gene matches: 13. The CDR3 here is CAISESPGGRYSSSPLHF. CDR3 nucleotides: TGTGCCATCAGTGAGTCGCCAGGGGGCCGCTATTCCTCTTCACCCCTCCACTTT.

This clone was picked up many times. The chain recombines TRBV5-5 with TRBJ1-6; 8 nucleotides align to TRBD1. CDR1 and CDR2 from the germline V gene are SGHKS and YYEKEE (reference sequence). V lost 0 bases and J lost 10; bases outside the gene matches: 3. This CDR3 spans 14 amino acids. The CDR3 region has the DNA TGTGCCAGCAGCTTGGGACAGGGGAGCTCACCCCTCCACTTT. Protein sequence: CASSLGQGSSPLHF.

V is TRBV10-3 and J is TRBJ1-1; 7 bases are shared with TRBD1. CDR3 length: 16 residues. The V segment lost 11 bases and the J segment 1 base; nucleotides outside the gene matches: 16. CDR1 is ENHRY and CDR2 is SYGVKD in the germline V gene. For the CDR3, the DNA is TGTGCCGCCCAAACCGCCGGGACAGCAGAGAACACTGAAGCTTTCTTT. The encoded protein is CAAQTAGTAENTEAFF.

The chain carries TRBV2 and TRBJ1-1, with TRBD1 as a possible D gene (5 bases). This CDR3 has 15 amino acids. From germline, CDR1 is SNHLY and CDR2 FYNNEI. V was shortened by 3 bases and J by 4 bases, with 15 bases between the two germline ends. The CDR3 nucleotides read TGTGCCAGCAGTGAGTTGAGACAGACACTCACTGAAGCTTTCTTT. Translating gives CASSELRQTLTEAFF.

The V call is TRBV7-2, the J call TRBJ1-1, with 7 bases fitting TRBD1. Looked up from germline, CDR1 is SGHTA and CDR2 is FQGNSA. Trimming at V came to 1 base and at J to 7 bases, leaving 6 bases not matched to a gene. The CDR3 consists of 14 residues. The CDR3 is CASSLEPGGFEAFF. In DNA form, the CDR3 reads TGTGCCAGCAGCTTAGAGCCAGGGGGTTTTGAAGCTTTCTTT.

The chain carries TRBV4-1 and TRBJ2-7; 7 nucleotides line up with TRBD2. Trimming took 3 bases from V and 2 from J; bases not matched to a gene: 7. This CDR3 spans 15 amino acids. CDR1 and CDR2 (germline): MGHRA, YSYEKL. The CDR3 here is CASSQGPGLTYEQYF. The DNA for the CDR3 is TGCGCCAGCAGCCAGGGTCCGGGACTAACCTACGAGCAGTACTTC.

V is TRBV28 and J is TRBJ1-2; D is unclear. This CDR3 comprises 11 residues. CDR1 is MDHEN and CDR2 is SYDVKM in the germline V gene. Trimming cost V 2 bases and J 11 bases, with 9 bases left between them. The CDR3 protein is CASSLAHSYTF. CDR3 DNA: TGTGCCAGCAGTTTAGCACATTCTTACACCTTC.

This chain links TRBV5-1 with TRBJ1-6, with D possibly being TRBD1 (5 bases). The V gene's germline CDR1 is SGHRS and CDR2 YFSETQ. This CDR3 is 16 amino acids long. V dropped 2 bases and J dropped 7 bases, with 16 bases sitting between them. The CDR3 spells CASSFNSRGSNSPLHF. The CDR3 bases are TGCGCCAGCAGCTTCAACTCCCGGGGGAGCAATTCACCCCTCCACTTT.

The chain recombines TRBV15 with TRBJ2-2, with TRBD1 matching 7 bases. V shed 3 bases, J shed 6 bases, and the junction held 7 bases outside the gene matches. Germline V gene lookup returns CDR1 LNHNV and CDR2 YYDKDF (reference sequence). The CDR3 sequence is 15 residues long. The CDR3 protein is CATSRETGVAGELFF. The CDR3 coding sequence is TGTGCCACCAGCAGGGAAACAGGGGTGGCCGGGGAGCTGTTTTTT.

This chain joins TRBV4-2 and TRBJ1-5; 9 nucleotides line up with TRBD1. CDR3 length: 15 amino acids. J gave up 6 bases and V 1 base, and 4 bases lay outside the gene matches. Germline CDR1 reads LGHNA; CDR2 reads YNFKEQ. The CDR3 loop reads CASSQGDREGQPQHF. The CDR3 bases are TGTGCCAGCAGCCAAGGGGACAGGGAGGGTCAGCCCCAGCATTTT.

The V gene is TRBV5-8, the J gene TRBJ2-1; 7 nucleotides agree with TRBD1. The junction had 9 bases not matched to a gene; V was cut back by 6 bases and J by 3 bases. The CDR3 runs 15 residues. Germline CDR1 reads SGHTS; CDR2 reads YDEGEE. The CDR3 region is CASNPPGQIYNEQFF. The CDR3, as DNA: TGTGCCAGCAACCCCCCGGGACAGATCTACAATGAGCAGTTCTTC. Full variable domain (outside the CDR3, taken from reference TRBV5-8 and TRBJ2-1): EAGVTQSPTHLIKTRGQQATLRCSPISGHTSVYWYQQALGLGLQFLLWYDEGEERNRGNFPPRFSGRQFPNYSSELNVNALELEDSALYLCASNPPGQIYNEQFFGPGTRLTVL.

The chain recombines TRBV15 with TRBJ1-2; 9 bases align to TRBD1. Germline values: CDR1 LNHNV, CDR2 YYDKDF (reference sequence). The V gene end was trimmed by 5 bases and the J gene end by 1 base; junction bases not matched to a gene: 5. The CDR3 runs to 15 residues. As DNA, the CDR3 is TGTGCCACCAGCGCACCGGGACAGGGTAACTATGGCTACACCTTC. Its translation is CATSAPGQGNYGYTF.

The chain employs TRBV7-3 and TRBJ1-3, with D possibly matching TRBD1 (5 bases). The CDR3 runs 15 residues. From germline, CDR1 is SGHTA and CDR2 FQGTGA. The V gene lost 5 bases and the J gene lost 2 bases, with 13 bases spanning the gap. CDR3 bases: TGTGCCAGCAGCCCCATGCAAGGGGCTGGAAACACCATATATTTT. Translating gives CASSPMQGAGNTIYF.

The V call is TRBV6-5, the J call TRBJ1-5; the D gene is possibly TRBD1 (5 bases). This CDR3 contains 15 residues. Trimming took off 4 bases at V and 2 bases at J, with 12 bases between the two ends. Germline V gene lookup returns CDR1 MNHEY and CDR2 SVGAGI. This CDR3 is CASSSLGVRNQPQHF. The CDR3 region has the DNA TGTGCCAGCAGTTCCTTAGGGGTCCGCAATCAGCCCCAGCATTTT.

The chain has TRBV2 and TRBJ2-3; a weak D match, TRBD1 (5 bases). Trimming left V 4 bases short and J 0 bases short, with 11 bases between. Germline V gene data show CDR1 as SNHLY and CDR2 as FYNNEI. CDR3 length equals 15 residues. CDR3 amino acids: CASSVGHYSTDTQYF. In DNA form, the CDR3 reads TGTGCCAGCAGTGTAGGACACTACAGCACAGATACGCAGTATTTT.

The chain links TRBV14 to TRBJ2-5; D gene uncertain. V lost 1 base to trimming and J lost 5 bases, with 11 bases between them. Germline CDR1 is SGHDN and CDR2 is FVKESK. This CDR3 has 14 residues. The CDR3 DNA follows: TGTGCCAGCAGCCAAGGTGTGGTCCGGGAGACCCAGTACTTC. It codes for CASSQGVVRETQYF.